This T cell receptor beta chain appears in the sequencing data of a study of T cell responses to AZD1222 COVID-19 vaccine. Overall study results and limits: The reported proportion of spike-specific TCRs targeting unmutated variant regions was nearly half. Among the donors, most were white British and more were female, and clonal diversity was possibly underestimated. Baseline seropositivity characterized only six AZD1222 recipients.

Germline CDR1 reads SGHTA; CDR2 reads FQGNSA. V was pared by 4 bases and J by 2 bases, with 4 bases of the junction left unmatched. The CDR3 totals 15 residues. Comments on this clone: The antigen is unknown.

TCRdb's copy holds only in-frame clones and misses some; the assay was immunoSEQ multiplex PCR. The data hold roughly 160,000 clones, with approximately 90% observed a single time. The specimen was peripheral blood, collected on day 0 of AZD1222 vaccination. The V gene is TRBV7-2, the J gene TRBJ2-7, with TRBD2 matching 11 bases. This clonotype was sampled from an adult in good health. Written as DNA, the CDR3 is TGTGCCAGCAGCTACACTAGCGGGGGTACCTACGAGCAGTACTTC. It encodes CASSYTSGGTYEQYF.